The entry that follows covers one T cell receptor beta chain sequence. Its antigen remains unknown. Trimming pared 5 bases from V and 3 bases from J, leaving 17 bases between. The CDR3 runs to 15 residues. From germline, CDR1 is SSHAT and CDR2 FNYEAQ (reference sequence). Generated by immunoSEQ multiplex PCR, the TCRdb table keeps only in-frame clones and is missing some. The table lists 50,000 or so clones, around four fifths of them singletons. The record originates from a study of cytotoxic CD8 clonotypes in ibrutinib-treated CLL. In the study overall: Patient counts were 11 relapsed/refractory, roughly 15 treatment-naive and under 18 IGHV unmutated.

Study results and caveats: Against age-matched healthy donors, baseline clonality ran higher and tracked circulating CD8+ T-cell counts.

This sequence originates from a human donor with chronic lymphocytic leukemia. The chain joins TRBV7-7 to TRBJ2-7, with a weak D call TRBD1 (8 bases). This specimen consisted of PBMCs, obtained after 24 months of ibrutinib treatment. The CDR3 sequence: CASSLTDREGYEQYF. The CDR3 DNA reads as TGTGCCAGCAGCCTAACGGACAGGGAGGGCTACGAGCAGTACTTC.